The 15 T cell receptor beta chains below come from one sample, sequenced in a study of cytomegalovirus exposure and HLA in healthy donors. The primer mix had 60 Vbeta and 13 Jbeta primers. Measured with immunoSEQ multiplex PCR; TCRdb has only the in-frame clones, and not every one. The repertoire holds 100,000 or so clones, with 75% to 85% as singletons. Sequencing input: PBMCs. The receptors were sampled from a woman between 35 and 50 years old in good health and CMV-seronegative.

This chain joins TRBV19 and TRBJ1-1, with D perhaps TRBD1 (6 bases). This CDR3 has 14 amino acids. Between the trimmed V and J ends, which lost 3 bases and 4 bases, there was a span of 12 bases. From germline, CDR1 is LNHDA and CDR2 SQIVND (reference sequence). The CDR3 DNA sequence: TGTGCCAGTAGTATCTTTAGGGGGAGCACTGAAGCTTTCTTT. Translation gives CASSIFRGSTEAFF.

The chain employs TRBV12-5 and TRBJ2-7; D is unresolved. The CDR3 totals 11 residues. V lost 3 bases and J lost 4, with 4 bases in between. Germline V gives CDR1 LGHNT, CDR2 FRNRAP. DNA for the CDR3: TGTGCTAGTGGTTTACAGTACGAGCAGTACTTC. Translated, it gives CASGLQYEQYF. The whole variable domain, remainder taken from reference TRBV12-5 and TRBJ2-7, is DARVTQTPRHKVTEMGQEVTMRCQPILGHNTVFWYRQTMMQGLELLAYFRNRAPLDDSGMPKDRFSAEMPDATLATLKIQPSEPRDSAVYFCASGLQYEQYFGPGTRLTVT.

The CDR3 loop is CASSFPRGETNEKLFF. Written as DNA, the CDR3 is TGTGCCAGCAGCTTTCCCAGGGGTGAAACTAATGAAAAACTGTTTTTT. The rearrangement links TRBV7-6 to TRBJ1-4, with a weak D call TRBD1 (6 bases). V lost 3 bases to trimming and J lost 1 base, with 12 bases between them. The CDR3 consists of 16 residues. Germline CDR1 and CDR2: SGHVS and FNYEAQ.

This clone was observed a single time. This chain links TRBV4-1 with TRBJ2-3; no clear D gene. Per the germline V gene, CDR1 is MGHRA and CDR2 is YSYEKL. The CDR3 has 14 residues. Trimming removed 6 bases at V and 0 bases at J, with 10 bases between. This chain's CDR3 is CASRYSLSTDTQYF. DNA of the CDR3: TGCGCCAGCAGGTACTCTTTAAGCACAGATACGCAGTATTTT.

CDR3 bases: TGTGCCAGCCGGCAGGGCAATCAGCCCCAGCATTTT. Translation gives CASRQGNQPQHF. The J gene is TRBJ1-5, the V gene TRBV6-5; D is unclear. Germline lookup yields CDR1 MNHEY and CDR2 SVGAGI. Trimming removed 8 bases from V and 2 bases from J, with 7 bases in between. The CDR3 runs to 12 residues.

This clone was found a few times. This chain links TRBV18 with TRBJ2-1, with a tentative D call TRBD2 (5 bases). Between the trimmed V and J ends, which lost 3 bases and 4 bases, there was a span of 10 bases. The CDR3 runs 14 residues. Per germline, CDR1 KGHSH and CDR2 LQKENI. CDR3 in amino acids: CASSPGRTYNEQFF. Written as DNA, the CDR3 is TGTGCCAGCTCACCGGGCAGGACTTACAATGAGCAGTTCTTC.

This chain joins TRBV15 and TRBJ1-1; D is unresolved. The CDR3 length is 14 residues. V was shortened by 3 bases and J by 1 base, with 9 bases between the two germline ends. Germline V gives CDR1 LNHNV, CDR2 YYDKDF (reference sequence). CDR3 residues: CATSSLGWNTEAFF. The CDR3 nucleotides read TGTGCCACCAGCAGCTTGGGCTGGAACACTGAAGCTTTCTTT.

This chain connects TRBV13 to TRBJ2-1; perhaps TRBD1 as D (5 bases). V shed 5 bases and J shed 8 bases, with 16 bases lying between them. This CDR3 spans 14 amino acids. CDR1 is PRHDT, CDR2 FYEKMQ, per germline (reference sequence). For the CDR3, the DNA is TGTGCCAGCAGCCCGTGGGGCCTCCTCGATGAGCAGTTCTTC. It codes for CASSPWGLLDEQFF.

The chain carries TRBV9 and TRBJ2-1; TRBD2 agrees at 12 bases. V shed 0 bases, J shed 5 bases, and the junction held 9 bases outside the gene matches. CDR3 length equals 18 residues. Per the germline V gene, CDR1 is SGDLS and CDR2 is YYNGEE. The CDR3 is CASSVVPKTSGGHNEQFF. The CDR3 DNA reads TGTGCCAGCAGCGTAGTCCCCAAGACTAGCGGGGGACACAATGAGCAGTTCTTC.

The chain has TRBV18 and TRBJ1-1, with D unresolved. The germline CDR1 and CDR2 sequences are KGHSH and LQKENI. V was cut by 5 bases and J by 1 base, with 11 bases left in between. CDR3 length: 14 residues. This CDR3 reads CASSYSEGNTEAFF. The CDR3 DNA sequence: TGTGCCAGCTCATATTCTGAGGGGAACACTGAAGCTTTCTTT.

The chain employs TRBV29-1 and TRBJ1-2; TRBD1 might be the D (5 bases). The germline V and J ends were trimmed by 6 bases and 4 bases, with 12 bases remaining between them. Germline lookup yields CDR1 SQVTM and CDR2 ANQGSEA. There are 12 residues in the CDR3. Written as DNA, the CDR3 is TGCAGCGTGGGTTCAGGGCGCTATGGCTACACCTTC. The encoded protein is CSVGSGRYGYTF.

V usage is TRBV29-1 and J usage is TRBJ2-3; D might be TRBD2 (6 bases). This CDR3 has 12 residues. The germline V gene has CDR1 SQVTM and CDR2 ANQGSEA. V was shortened by 2 bases and J by 4 bases, with 7 bases between the two germline ends. CDR3 residues: CSVESGSDTQYF. The CDR3, as DNA: TGCAGCGTTGAAAGCGGGTCAGATACGCAGTATTTT.

The V and J genes are TRBV4-3 and TRBJ2-2, with 7 bases identical to TRBD2. The V segment lost 3 bases and the J segment 8 bases; nucleotides outside the gene matches: 3. This CDR3 contains 13 residues. CDR1 LGHNA and CDR2 YSLEER come from the germline V gene. CDR3 protein: CASSQWRGGELFF. The CDR3 nucleotides read TGCGCCAGCAGCCAGTGGCGGGGGGGGGAGCTGTTTTTT.

The chain has TRBV14 and TRBJ2-1, with a tentative D call TRBD2 (5 bases). CDR1 and CDR2 from the germline V gene are SGHDN and FVKESK. CDR3 length: 16 residues. The germline V and J ends were trimmed by 0 bases and 7 bases, with 16 bases remaining between them. In DNA form, the CDR3 reads TGTGCCAGCAGCCAAGAGGGTGAGGGTAGTGAAAATGAGCAGTTCTTC. The encoded protein is CASSQEGEGSENEQFF.

The genes are TRBV19 and TRBJ1-1; 7 positions agree with TRBD1. The CDR3 has 17 amino acids. The V and J ends lost 5 bases and 7 bases, in that order; junction bases with no gene match: 19. CDR1 LNHDA and CDR2 SQIVND come from the germline V gene (reference sequence). DNA of the CDR3: TGTGCCAGTAGTTCCGGCGGGAGGGGGCCTCTGGGGGGTGAAGCTTTCTTT. It specifies CASSSGGRGPLGGEAFF.